Presented here are 26 T cell receptor beta chains from one specimen sequenced in a study of Graves' ophthalmopathy and Graves' hyperthyroidism. The authors amplified TCR beta CDR3 regions from RNA transcripts. An initial RT-PCR round employing HTBI primers preceded a second-round multiplex PCR. TCRdb used MiXCR to reprocess the multiplex PCR reads, holding one entry per CDR3 protein. The table has about 740,000 distinct CDR3 sequences, around 40% seen once. Source material: peripheral blood. The receptor set was obtained from an adult man with Graves' ophthalmopathy.

This clonotype occurred a few times. The gene calls are TRBV11-2 and TRBJ1-6; the D is unclear. This CDR3 comprises 13 residues. Germline assignment: CDR1 SGHAT and CDR2 FQNNGV. Trimming pared 8 bases from V and 5 bases from J, leaving 10 bases between. The CDR3 bases are TGTGCCAGCGCCCGAGGTGATAATTCACCCCTCCACTTT. It codes for CASARGDNSPLHF.

The chain links TRBV7-9 to TRBJ2-5; 13 bases line up with TRBD2. Germline V gene lookup returns CDR1 SEHNR and CDR2 FQNEAQ (reference sequence). The CDR3 runs 16 residues. Unmatched junction bases numbered 8, after V lost 5 bases and J lost 5 bases. The CDR3 spells CASSHGTSGNWETQYF. The CDR3 DNA reads as TGTGCCAGCAGCCATGGGACTAGCGGGAATTGGGAGACCCAGTACTTC. The full variable domain, in which reference TRBV7-9 and TRBJ2-5 provide the parts outside the CDR3, is DTGVSQNPRHKITKRGQNVTFRCDPISEHNRLYWYRQTLGQGPEFLTYFQNEAQLEKSRLLSDRFSAERPKGSFSTLEIQRTEQGDSAMYLCASSHGTSGNWETQYFGPGTRLLVL.

The chain employs TRBV11-1 and TRBJ1-1, with 8 bases identical to TRBD1. The germline V gene encodes CDR1 SGHAT and CDR2 FQDESV (reference sequence). This CDR3 region has 15 residues. J lost 7 bases, V lost 7 bases, and 14 bases had no gene match. Here the CDR3 DNA reads TGTGCCAGCATCAAGACAGGGGAGGGGACAGTTGAAGCTTTCTTT. This translates into CASIKTGEGTVEAFF. The full variable domain, in which reference TRBV11-1 and TRBJ1-1 provide the parts outside the CDR3, is EAEVAQSPRYKITEKSQAVAFWCDPISGHATLYWYRQILGQGPELLVQFQDESVVDDSQLPKDRFSAERLKGVDSTLKIQPAELGDSAMYLCASIKTGEGTVEAFFGQGTRLTVV.

The V call is TRBV2, the J call TRBJ2-3; 9 bases line up with TRBD1. This CDR3 region has 15 residues. Trimming cost V 7 bases and J 0 bases; bases outside gene matches: 5. Per the germline V gene, CDR1 is SNHLY and CDR2 is FYNNEI. CDR3 sequence reads: CASTQTGGSTDTQYF. The CDR3 DNA reads TGTGCCAGCACCCAGACAGGGGGAAGCACAGATACGCAGTATTTT.

This clonotype was observed many times. The chain couples TRBV2 to TRBJ2-2, with a weak D call TRBD1 (7 bases). V was shortened by 6 bases and J by 2 bases, with 10 bases between the two germline ends. The CDR3 loop spans 14 amino acids. Per germline, CDR1 SNHLY and CDR2 FYNNEI. CDR3 sequence reads: CASRQGTNTGELFF. For the CDR3, the DNA is TGTGCCAGCAGACAGGGGACTAACACCGGGGAGCTGTTTTTT.

The chain has TRBV2 and TRBJ1-6; maybe TRBD1 (6 bases). The V gene lost 5 bases and the J gene lost 7 bases, with 12 bases spanning the gap. The CDR3 is 14 amino acids. Per germline, CDR1 SNHLY and CDR2 FYNNEI. CDR3 DNA: TGTGCCAGCAGTCGAACAGGGAAGAATTCACCCCTCCACTTT. This encodes CASSRTGKNSPLHF.

Many counts were recorded for this clonotype. The chain employs TRBV2 and TRBJ2-5, with TRBD2 identical over 10 bases. The CDR3 spans 15 residues. Looked up from germline, CDR1 is SNHLY and CDR2 is FYNNEI. The V segment lost 4 bases and the J segment 5 bases; nucleotides outside the gene matches: 7. CDR3: CASSVTSGITETQYF. The DNA for the CDR3 is TGTGCCAGCAGTGTTACTAGCGGGATAACGGAGACCCAGTACTTC.

CDR3 bases: TGTGCCATCAGTGCCGGGACCGTTGAGTCGAGCAATGAGCAGTTCTTC. Translated, it gives CAISAGTVESSNEQFF. The chain joins TRBV10-3 to TRBJ2-1; D may be TRBD1 or TRBD2 (5 bases each). The CDR3 totals 16 residues. Germline V CDR1 and CDR2: ENHRY, SYGVKD. Deletions cut 4 bases from V and 6 bases from J, with 19 bases between.

This chain uses TRBV2 with TRBJ1-1; D gene unclear. There are 12 residues in the CDR3. V shed 6 bases and J shed 5 bases, with 10 bases lying between them. CDR1 and CDR2 from the germline V gene are SNHLY and FYNNEI. CDR3 region: CASRRTGTEAFF. DNA for the CDR3: TGTGCCAGCAGGAGAACCGGGACTGAAGCTTTCTTT.

As to this clonotype: Germline is not matched at one junction end, which may reflect a read error. The chain couples TRBV5-1 to TRBJ2-2; a weak D match, TRBD1 (6 bases). This CDR3 has 13 amino acids. Germline V CDR1 and CDR2: SGHRS, YFSETQ. The CDR3 sequence is CASTNRDGGELFF. Written as DNA, the CDR3 is TGTGCCAGCACCAACAGGGACGGGGGGGAGCTGTTTTTT.

Worth noting for this clonotype: This may be a read error, as it is one base from a much larger clone. The rearrangement links TRBV2 to TRBJ1-6; weak D call: TRBD1 (5 bases). Looked up from germline, CDR1 is SNHLY and CDR2 is FYNNEI. V lost 4 bases and J lost 7, with 17 bases in between. The CDR3 covers 16 residues. CDR3 residues: CASSGIAGGYNSPLHF. As DNA, the CDR3 is TGTGCCAGCAGTGGAATCGCCGGGGGATACAATTCACCCCTCCACTTT.

This rearrangement joins TRBV30 to TRBJ1-1; D ambiguous. Germline CDR1 and CDR2: GTSNPN and SVGIG (reference sequence). Trimming shortened V by 5 bases and J by 9 bases, and 13 bases separated the two germline ends. This CDR3 region has 11 residues. The CDR3 sequence: CAWSTDGKAFF. The CDR3 coding sequence is TGTGCCTGGTCGACGGACGGAAAAGCTTTCTTT.

The table lists this clonotype with a few counts. This sequence joins TRBV6-1 and TRBJ1-2, with TRBD1 matching 8 bases. The V segment lost 5 bases and the J segment 5 bases; nucleotides outside the gene matches: 7. Germline V CDR1 and CDR2: MNHNS, SASEGT. The CDR3 is 14 residues long. CDR3 in DNA: TGTGCCAGCAGTTACCCGGACAGGGATTATGGCTACACCTTC. Translating gives CASSYPDRDYGYTF.

This clonotype was counted a few times. V and J are TRBV7-9 and TRBJ1-5, with TRBD1 as a possible D gene (5 bases). Germline-derived CDR1 and CDR2 are SEHNR and FQNEAQ (reference sequence). The V end lost 8 bases, the J end lost 2 bases, and 13 bases lay between the germline ends. CDR3 length: 14 residues. The chain's CDR3 is CASAQGGGNQPQHF. As DNA, the CDR3 is TGTGCCAGCGCCCAGGGTGGGGGCAATCAGCCCCAGCATTTT.

The chain is built from TRBV29-1 and TRBJ1-2, with no clear D. Germline V gives CDR1 SQVTM, CDR2 ANQGSEA. Between the trimmed V and J ends, which lost 8 bases and 4 bases, there was a span of 11 bases. This CDR3 is 11 amino acids long. In DNA, the CDR3 is TGCAGCAGTCCCGGAGGCTATGGCTACACCTTC. Its translation: CSSPGGYGYTF.

The gene calls are TRBV7-2 and TRBJ1-1, with D maybe TRBD1 (5 bases). From germline, CDR1 is SGHTA and CDR2 FQGNSA. V lost 6 bases, J lost 1 base, and 24 bases lay in between. The CDR3 totals 18 residues. CDR3 in DNA: TGTGCCAGCAGTTACTCGGTGCGCAACAGGCTCAAGAACACTGAAGCTTTCTTT. Amino acids: CASSYSVRNRLKNTEAFF.

Written as DNA, the CDR3 is TGTGCCAGCAGTTCGAACTATCGGCACATACGGGACTATGGCTACACCTTC. This gives the protein CASSSNYRHIRDYGYTF. The genes are TRBV2 and TRBJ1-2; no firm D call. This CDR3 has 17 amino acids. Trimming removed 5 bases at V and 3 bases at J, with 22 bases between. The germline V gene encodes CDR1 SNHLY and CDR2 FYNNEI.

CDR3 in DNA: TGTGCCTGGGGCACCCTACACGAGCAGTACTTC. Translated: CAWGTLHEQYF. The rearrangement uses TRBV25-1 and TRBJ2-7, with D perhaps matching TRBD1 (5 bases). Trimming cost V 11 bases and J 5 bases, with 13 bases left between them. This CDR3 contains 11 residues. Per the germline V gene, CDR1 is MGHDK and CDR2 is SYGVNS.

The chain combines TRBV5-6 with TRBJ1-1; 8 bases align to TRBD1. V lost 2 bases and J lost 1; bases outside the gene matches: 7. The CDR3 runs to 16 residues. CDR1 and CDR2 (germline): SGHDT, YYEEEE. CDR3 sequence (DNA): TGTGCCAGCAGCTTAACCTCCGGGACAGGGAACACTGAAGCTTTCTTT. Amino acids: CASSLTSGTGNTEAFF.

This clonotype was observed many times. V is TRBV24-1 and J is TRBJ2-5; 7 bases fit TRBD2. The germline gives CDR1 KGHDR, CDR2 SFDVKD. This CDR3 contains 14 residues. The V and J ends lost 1 base and 4 bases, in that order; junction bases with no gene match: 2. CDR3 sequence reads: CATSDFSSGETQYF. The CDR3 nucleotides are TGTGCCACCAGTGATTTTTCTAGCGGAGAGACCCAGTACTTC.

As to this clonotype: Compared with germline, one end of the junction differs, possibly owing to a read error. The V call is TRBV24-1, the J call TRBJ1-5; D is possibly TRBD1 (5 bases). Germline V lookup: CDR1 KGHDR, CDR2 SFDVKD. The CDR3 spans 16 residues. The chain's CDR3 is CASSSFDSYSNQPQHF. The DNA for the CDR3 is TGTGCCAGCAGTTCCTTCGACAGCTATAGCAATCAGCCCCAGCATTTT.

This clonotype was counted ten times or more. The chain combines TRBV7-2 with TRBJ2-7, with D possibly matching TRBD2 (5 bases). The CDR3 totals 15 residues. The germline V gene encodes CDR1 SGHTA and CDR2 FQGNSA. V was clipped by 0 bases and J by 0 bases, with 9 bases between them. In nucleotides, the CDR3 is TGTGCCAGCAGCTTAGCTAGCGCCGGCTCCTACGAGCAGTACTTC. This encodes CASSLASAGSYEQYF.

There are many counts of this clonotype. The J gene is TRBJ1-6, the V gene TRBV9; unclear D gene. Germline lookup yields CDR1 SGDLS and CDR2 YYNGEE. The CDR3 has 15 amino acids. Trimming took 3 bases from V and 8 from J, leaving 15 bases between them. The CDR3 bases are TGTGCCAGCAGCGGGGAGGTGGGGTGGGATTCACCCCTCCACTTT. Protein product: CASSGEVGWDSPLHF.

This clonotype occurred a few times. The V gene is TRBV10-3, the J gene TRBJ2-5; TRBD1 matches 10 bases. CDR3 size: 13 residues. Losses at the gene ends were 6 bases for V and 5 bases for J; bases not matched to a gene: 3. Germline values: CDR1 ENHRY, CDR2 SYGVKD. The CDR3 DNA sequence: TGTGCCATCAGGACAGGGGGCGTCGAGACCCAGTACTTC. Translating it yields CAIRTGGVETQYF.

In this sample, this clonotype turned up many times. The chain carries TRBV24-1 and TRBJ1-5; 10 nucleotides match TRBD1. Germline loops: CDR1 KGHDR, CDR2 SFDVKD. The CDR3 contains 14 residues. The V and J ends lost 7 bases and 5 bases, in that order; junction bases with no gene match: 4. Written as DNA, the CDR3 is TGTGCCACCAGCCCCGGGACAGGGGATCAGCCCCAGCATTTT. Residues: CATSPGTGDQPQHF.

The table lists this clonotype with a count of one. The conserved phenylalanine or tryptophan is not found at the CDR3 terminus, so this likely reflects a read error. This chain links TRBV20-1 with TRBJ1-5; the D is unclear. The germline V gene has CDR1 DFQATT and CDR2 SNEGSKA (reference sequence). V lost 1 base, J lost 1 base, and 5 bases lay in between. The CDR3 runs 13 residues. CDR3 nucleotide sequence: TGCAGTGCTAGAGGCAGGAGCAATCAGCCCCAGCATCTT. This sequence encodes CSARGRSNQPQHL.